This TCR beta chain was captured by sequencing in a study of T cell changes during pregnancy in multiple sclerosis. This clone has a single count. Produced via immunoSEQ multiplex PCR; TCRdb's table is partial and in-frame only. The sample consists of 85,000 to 100,000 clones, 85% to 95% of them appearing once. From germline, CDR1 is SGHVS and CDR2 FQNEAQ. CDR3 length equals 15 residues. The V gene end was trimmed by 5 bases and the J gene end by 3 bases; junction bases not matched to a gene: 6. This clonotype originated in a female donor with multiple sclerosis, enrolled in a pregnancy study. The sample was peripheral blood, taken in the first trimester of pregnancy. The chain carries TRBV7-8 and TRBJ2-2, with TRBD2 matching 7 bases. The CDR3 coding sequence is TGTGCCAGCAGCAACGGTCGGGGGGACACCGGGGAGCTGTTTTTT. Its translation is CASSNGRGDTGELFF. Full variable domain (outside the CDR3, taken from reference TRBV7-8 and TRBJ2-2): GAGVSQSPRYKVAKRGQDVALRCDPISGHVSLFWYQQALGQGPEFLTYFQNEAQLDKSGLPSDRFFAERPEGSVSTLKIQRTQQEDSAVYLCASSNGRGDTGELFFGEGSRLTVL.